Listed below are T cell receptor beta chains from one sample, sequenced in a study of blood T cell repertoires in COVID-19. TCRdb's table, derived via immunoSEQ multiplex PCR, lists solely in-frame clones and lacks some. Of fewer than 500,000 clones in the sample, 81% were seen once. The sample consisted of peripheral blood. These receptors were obtained from a human donor with acute or convalescent COVID-19. The donor label of this sample is uncertain. The CDR3 runs from the conserved cysteine through the conserved F or W. Fields, in order: clone size, J gene, D gene, V gene, CDR3 DNA, CDR3 protein. A D gene is named only where the DNA matches it firmly. Clone size is not always given. Where it is, it says once, few, many or a class for expanded clones.

abundance: -; j_gene: TRBJ1-5; d_gene: -; v_gene: TRBV4-2; CDR3nt: TGTGCCAGCAGCCAAGATAAGGCAGGGGCGCGTTATCAGCCCCAGCATTTT; CDR3aa: CASSQDKAGARYQPQHF
abundance: -; j_gene: TRBJ1-1; d_gene: -; v_gene: TRBV5-1; CDR3nt: TGCGCCAGCAGCTTGGAGGTGACTATGAACACTGAAGCTTTCTTT; CDR3aa: CASSLEVTMNTEAFF
abundance: -; j_gene: TRBJ1-2; d_gene: TRBD1; v_gene: TRBV7-2; CDR3nt: TGTGCCAGCAGCTGGAGCCCGGGGACAGGGGGGGGTCATGGCTACACCTTC; CDR3aa: CASSWSPGTGGGHGYTF
abundance: -; j_gene: TRBJ1-5; d_gene: TRBD1; v_gene: TRBV5-5; CDR3nt: TGTGCCAGCAGCTTGGAGGGGACAGGGTCCATGCCTAGGCCCCAGCATTTT; CDR3aa: CASSLEGTGSMPRPQHF
abundance: -; j_gene: TRBJ2-6; d_gene: -; v_gene: TRBV4-1; CDR3nt: TGCGCCAGCAGCCAAACAGTTTCTGGGGCCAACGTCCTGACTTTC; CDR3aa: CASSQTVSGANVLTF
abundance: -; j_gene: TRBJ1-3; d_gene: -; v_gene: TRBV5-1; CDR3nt: TGCGCCAGCAGCTTGAACCCAGGGGACTCTGGAAACACCATATATTTT; CDR3aa: CASSLNPGDSGNTIYF
abundance: few; j_gene: TRBJ2-7; d_gene: -; v_gene: TRBV3-1/TRBV3-2; CDR3nt: TGTGCCAGCAGCCCACGGGGTACGTCGGCAAAGCAGTACTTC; CDR3aa: CASSPRGTSAKQYF
abundance: -; j_gene: TRBJ1-6; d_gene: TRBD1; v_gene: TRBV27; CDR3nt: TGTGCCAGCAGCCCGACAGGGTCGGTCTCACCCCTCCACTTT; CDR3aa: CASSPTGSVSPLHF
abundance: few; j_gene: TRBJ1-5; d_gene: -; v_gene: TRBV7-2; CDR3nt: TGTGCCAGCAGCTTTAGCAGTAGCAATCAGCCCCAGCATTTT; CDR3aa: CASSFSSSNQPQHF
abundance: -; j_gene: TRBJ1-1; d_gene: TRBD1; v_gene: TRBV10-1; CDR3nt: TGCGCCAGCAGTTCCGGGACAGGGCGGACTGAAGCTTTCTTT; CDR3aa: CASSSGTGRTEAFF
abundance: few; j_gene: TRBJ1-1; d_gene: -; v_gene: TRBV6-6; CDR3nt: TGTGCCAGCAGTTACGCGGACACTGAAGCTTTCTTT; CDR3aa: CASSYADTEAFF
abundance: once; j_gene: TRBJ2-2; d_gene: -; v_gene: TRBV30; CDR3nt: TGTGCCTGGAGTGTAGTAGCTGGCACCGGGGAGCTGTTTTTT; CDR3aa: CAWSVVAGTGELFF
abundance: -; j_gene: TRBJ2-2; d_gene: TRBD1; v_gene: TRBV19; CDR3nt: TGTGCCAGTACTCTCGACAGGGGACACACCGGGGAGCTGTTTTTT; CDR3aa: CASTLDRGHTGELFF
abundance: -; j_gene: TRBJ1-2; d_gene: -; v_gene: TRBV5-1; CDR3nt: TGCGCCAGCAGCTTGGGAGGTGGGTTTTATGGCTACACCTTC; CDR3aa: CASSLGGGFYGYTF
abundance: -; j_gene: TRBJ2-5; d_gene: TRBD2; v_gene: TRBV5-4; CDR3nt: TGTGCCAGCAGCGCCTCTAGCGGTCAAGAGACCCAGTACTTC; CDR3aa: CASSASSGQETQYF
abundance: -; j_gene: TRBJ1-2; d_gene: -; v_gene: TRBV30; CDR3nt: TGTGCCTGGAAGAAAGGGACTGCGGGCTATGGCTACACCTTC; CDR3aa: CAWKKGTAGYGYTF
abundance: -; j_gene: TRBJ2-3; d_gene: TRBD2; v_gene: TRBV15; CDR3nt: TGTGCCACCAGCAGAGGACTAGCGGGGGTAACTAGCACAGATACGCAGTATTTT; CDR3aa: CATSRGLAGVTSTDTQYF
abundance: -; j_gene: TRBJ1-2; d_gene: TRBD1; v_gene: TRBV7-8; CDR3nt: TGTGCCAGCAGCGATACCTCGGACAGGGGCTATGGCTACACCTTC; CDR3aa: CASSDTSDRGYGYTF
abundance: -; j_gene: TRBJ1-1; d_gene: -; v_gene: TRBV19; CDR3nt: TGTGCCAGTACCGTGGGGCAGGGTCGGCAGAACACTGAAGCTTTCTTT; CDR3aa: CASTVGQGRQNTEAFF
abundance: -; j_gene: TRBJ1-1; d_gene: -; v_gene: TRBV4-2; CDR3nt: TGTGCCAGCAGCCCGCGGGGGGACGGCAAAGCTTTCTTT; CDR3aa: CASSPRGDGKAFF
abundance: -; j_gene: TRBJ1-2; d_gene: -; v_gene: TRBV2; CDR3nt: TGTGCCAGCAGTCTTAATAACTATGGCTACACCTTC; CDR3aa: CASSLNNYGYTF
abundance: -; j_gene: TRBJ1-4; d_gene: TRBD1; v_gene: TRBV2; CDR3nt: TGTGCCAGCACAAAGAGGACAGGATTTAATGAAAAACTGTTTTTT; CDR3aa: CASTKRTGFNEKLFF
abundance: -; j_gene: TRBJ1-2; d_gene: TRBD1; v_gene: TRBV2; CDR3nt: TGTGCCAGCAGAGAAACAGGGGGGAGTAATGGCTACACCTTC; CDR3aa: CASRETGGSNGYTF